The 19 T cell receptor beta chains below were found in one sample sequenced in a study of blood T cell repertoires in COVID-19. Data came from immunoSEQ multiplex PCR; TCRdb stores just in-frame clones and leaves some out. The sample lists some 74,000 clones, roughly 80% seen once, with about an eighth in the top ten. Sequencing input: peripheral blood. These receptors were collected from a human donor in a cohort sampled during active COVID-19.

The chain has TRBV6-6 and TRBJ1-3; no reliable D call. Per germline, CDR1 MNHNY and CDR2 SVGAGI (reference sequence). The CDR3 runs to 16 residues. V lost 0 bases, J lost 3 bases, and 12 bases lay in between. The chain's CDR3 is CASSYSEATFGNTIYF. The CDR3 DNA follows: TGTGCCAGCAGTTACTCGGAGGCGACTTTTGGAAACACCATATATTTT.

In its sample, this clone was seen once. The chain joins TRBV7-8 to TRBJ1-6; the D is unclear. V gave up 4 bases and J gave up 7 bases, with 11 bases separating them. This CDR3 is 14 amino acids long. The germline gives CDR1 SGHVS, CDR2 FQNEAQ. CDR3 sequence: CASSSFSGNSPLHF. CDR3 DNA sequence: TGTGCCAGCAGCTCATTCTCGGGAAATTCACCCCTCCACTTT.

The rearrangement links TRBV5-7 to TRBJ2-7; perhaps TRBD1 as D (6 bases). TRBV5-7 is marked as an open reading frame, function uncertain. The CDR3 has 12 amino acids. V was pared by 4 bases and J by 3 bases, with 8 bases between. Here the CDR3 reads CASSLRGYEQYV. The CDR3 coding sequence is TGTGCCAGCAGCCTCAGGGGCTACGAGCAGTACGTC.

The chain combines TRBV5-4 with TRBJ1-1; the D is unclear. CDR1 is SGHNT and CDR2 is YYREEE in the germline V gene (reference sequence). This CDR3 has 13 residues. V was trimmed by 4 bases and J by 3 bases, leaving 10 bases between them. In nucleotides, the CDR3 is TGTGCCAGCAGCACGCCCGGGGACACTGAAGCTTTCTTT. This encodes CASSTPGDTEAFF.

This clone was observed a single time. This chain joins TRBV6-2 or TRBV6-3 and TRBJ2-1, with a weak D call TRBD2 (6 bases). CDR3 length: 16 residues. V lost 5 bases, J lost 12 bases, and 26 bases lay in between. Looked up from germline, CDR1 is MNHEY and CDR2 is SVGEGT. CDR3 coding DNA: TGTGCCAGCAGTCCGCGAGGGACTGAGAGACCCTCGGGGCAGTTCTTC. Protein sequence: CASSPRGTERPSGQFF.

The CDR3 protein is CASSRQGNYGYTF. CDR3 sequence (DNA): TGTGCCAGCAGTCGACAGGGCAACTATGGCTACACCTTC. The rearrangement joins TRBV12-3 or TRBV12-4 to TRBJ1-2; 7 bases are a match to TRBD1. The junction had 2 bases not matched to a gene; V was cut back by 5 bases and J by 2 bases. The CDR3 runs to 13 residues.

This clone has just a few counts. The rearrangement uses TRBV7-8 and TRBJ2-1, with 9 positions matching TRBD2. The junction had 10 bases not matched to a gene; V was cut back by 2 bases and J by 8 bases. The CDR3 spans 16 residues. Germline CDR1 and CDR2: SGHVS and FQNEAQ. The CDR3 loop reads CASSLHRLAVRYEQFF. The CDR3 bases are TGTGCCAGCAGCTTACACCGACTAGCGGTTAGGTATGAGCAGTTCTTC.

The rearrangement links TRBV6-5 to TRBJ1-4; D unclear. The CDR3 is 14 residues long. V dropped 5 bases and J dropped 5 bases, with 12 bases sitting between them. Germline loops: CDR1 MNHEY, CDR2 SVGAGI. CDR3 loop: CASSRNSYNEKLFF. Here the CDR3 DNA reads TGTGCCAGCAGTCGGAACAGTTACAATGAAAAACTGTTTTTT.

V gene TRBV20-1 combines with J gene TRBJ1-5; D perhaps matches TRBD1 (5 bases). This CDR3 has 15 residues. Germline CDR1 and CDR2: DFQATT and SNEGSKA (reference sequence). V shed 3 bases and J shed 5 bases, with 17 bases lying between them. The CDR3 coding sequence is TGCAGTGCTAGTCCCTCTGGCCAGGGTTATCAGCCCCAGCATTTT. This gives the protein CSASPSGQGYQPQHF.

The rearrangement links TRBV28 to TRBJ1-2; TRBD1 matches 8 bases. The CDR3 has 15 residues. Unmatched junction bases numbered 9, after V lost 6 bases and J lost 3 bases. Per the germline V gene, CDR1 is MDHEN and CDR2 is SYDVKM. CDR3 loop: CASSVPGQDHYGYTF. DNA for the CDR3: TGTGCCAGCAGCGTCCCGGGACAGGACCACTATGGCTACACCTTC.

V usage is TRBV4-1 and J usage is TRBJ1-2; TRBD1 is a possible D gene (5 bases). V lost 0 bases and J 9 bases, leaving 17 bases between the germline ends. CDR1 is MGHRA and CDR2 is YSYEKL in the germline V gene. The CDR3 runs 15 residues. The CDR3 coding sequence is TGCGCCAGCAGCCAAGAAGGGGTGTTGCCCCTTAGCTACACCTTC. Its translation is CASSQEGVLPLSYTF.

The chain employs TRBV5-1 and TRBJ1-4; 10 bases match TRBD1. The germline V gene encodes CDR1 SGHRS and CDR2 YFSETQ. The ends lost 3 bases at V and 8 bases at J; junction bases unmatched: 7. This CDR3 spans 15 amino acids. The CDR3 nucleotides read TGCGCCAGCAGCTCCCGGACAGGGGGTCGGGAAAAACTGTTTTTT. Amino acids: CASSSRTGGREKLFF.

The rearrangement links TRBV5-1 to TRBJ2-3; D is uncertain. The CDR3 has 15 residues. Trimming cost V 0 bases and J 0 bases, with 8 bases left between them. CDR1 and CDR2 (germline): SGHRS, YFSETQ. Here the CDR3 DNA reads TGCGCCAGCAGCTTGGCCGCGGCTAGCACAGATACGCAGTATTTT. Translated, it gives CASSLAAASTDTQYF.

This clone was seen just once. This chain joins TRBV5-1 and TRBJ1-4; 9 bases agree with TRBD1. The CDR3 has 14 residues. Germline CDR1 and CDR2: SGHRS and YFSETQ. Trimming cost V 4 bases and J 7 bases; bases outside gene matches: 5. The CDR3 nucleotides are TGCGCCAGCAGCCGAGGGACAGGGAGTGAAAAACTGTTTTTT. Its translation: CASSRGTGSEKLFF. Complete variable domain (other parts from reference TRBV5-1 and TRBJ1-4): KAGVTQTPRYLIKTRGQQVTLSCSPISGHRSVSWYQQTPGQGLQFLFEYFSETQRNKGNFPGRFSGRQFSNSRSEMNVSTLELGDSALYLCASSRGTGSEKLFFGSGTQLSVL.

The chain joins TRBV14 to TRBJ2-7; no clear D. Trimming took off 0 bases at V and 4 bases at J, with 7 bases between the two ends. The length of the CDR3 is 13 residues. CDR1 is SGHDN, CDR2 FVKESK, per germline. The CDR3 region is CASSQDIIYEQYF. CDR3 DNA: TGTGCCAGCAGCCAAGATATAATTTACGAGCAGTACTTC.

The chain is built from TRBV5-1 and TRBJ2-7; 14 bases line up with TRBD2. The ends lost 3 bases at V and 1 base at J; junction bases unmatched: 3. Germline CDR1 is SGHRS and CDR2 is YFSETQ. The CDR3 spans 16 residues. CDR3 amino acids: CASSYGLAGGSYEQYF. CDR3 in DNA: TGCGCCAGCAGCTACGGACTAGCGGGGGGATCCTACGAGCAGTACTTC.

CDR3 sequence: CASSSHATGEYEQYF. The CDR3 nucleotides are TGTGCCAGCAGCTCCCATGCGACAGGGGAGTACGAGCAGTACTTC. V is TRBV11-2 and J is TRBJ2-7; TRBD1 matches at 8 bases. This CDR3 has 15 amino acids. Trimming at V came to 4 bases and at J to 4 bases, leaving 9 bases not matched to a gene. Germline loops: CDR1 SGHAT, CDR2 FQNNGV.

This rearrangement joins TRBV11-3 to TRBJ1-1; 7 positions agree with TRBD1. With V trimmed by 5 bases and J by 4 bases, 4 bases remained unmatched. This CDR3 comprises 13 residues. Germline assignment: CDR1 SGHNT and CDR2 YENEEA. DNA for the CDR3: TGTGCCAGCAGCGAGAGACAGGGCACTGAAGCTTTCTTT. Encoded protein: CASSERQGTEAFF.

The chain joins TRBV7-2 to TRBJ2-5, with TRBD2 matching 10 bases. The CDR3 is made up of 15 amino acids. Germline loops: CDR1 SGHTA, CDR2 FQGNSA. V lost 5 bases to trimming and J lost 2 bases; unmatched junction nucleotides: 5. The CDR3 here is CASSAGTSVQETQYF. The CDR3 DNA reads TGTGCCAGCAGCGCCGGGACTAGCGTACAAGAGACCCAGTACTTC.